These T cell receptor beta chains were read from a single sample in a study of shared clonotypes between healthy human individuals. Repertoires were generated with immunoSEQ multiplex PCR, while TCRdb's copy carries only in-frame clones and drops some. Of 700,000 to 950,000 clones in the sample, 90% to 97% are singletons; the top ten hold about 0.25%. The sample taken for sequencing was naive CD8+ T cells sorted from blood. Receptors were obtained from a young man in good health. Both conserved end residues are part of each CDR3. The order of the fields is CDR3 length, V gene, clone size, CDR3 protein. Size tells how often a clone was seen (once, few, many) or the class of an expanded clone, and some rows leave it out.

len: 15
v_gene: TRBV5-1
abundance: -
CDR3aa: CASSPNRGTNEKLFF

len: 14
v_gene: TRBV9
abundance: -
CDR3aa: CASRVAGGAGELFF

len: 13
v_gene: TRBV5-4
abundance: -
CDR3aa: CASSFQGDTEAFF

len: 16
v_gene: TRBV11-3
abundance: -
CDR3aa: CASSLRPSGSTDTQYF

len: 13
v_gene: TRBV7-9
abundance: -
CDR3aa: CASSFKGNTEAFF

len: 14
v_gene: TRBV10-1
abundance: -
CDR3aa: CASSEGSGTYEQYF

len: 12
v_gene: TRBV27
abundance: -
CDR3aa: CASSLSGDTQYF

len: 16
v_gene: TRBV27
abundance: -
CDR3aa: CASSLSWTSVSYEQYF

len: 16
v_gene: TRBV28
abundance: -
CDR3aa: CASSLIQAGGPGEQYF

len: 14
v_gene: TRBV6-5
abundance: -
CDR3aa: CASSSAESSYEQYF

len: 15
v_gene: TRBV5-4
abundance: -
CDR3aa: CASSSGFLAKNIQYF

len: 16
v_gene: TRBV10-3
abundance: -
CDR3aa: CAISESTGQRGERAFF

len: 13
v_gene: TRBV30
abundance: -
CDR3aa: CAWSVTPTDTQYF

len: 13
v_gene: TRBV7-6
abundance: -
CDR3aa: CASSDGQSYEQYF

len: 14
v_gene: TRBV30
abundance: -
CDR3aa: CAWSVRVWTDTQYF

len: 13
v_gene: TRBV28
abundance: -
CDR3aa: CASSWASTGELFF

len: 15
v_gene: TRBV5-1
abundance: once
CDR3aa: CASNGVRGVLTEAFF

len: 17
v_gene: TRBV5-6
abundance: -
CDR3aa: CASTFGAGGPSTDTQYF

len: 13
v_gene: TRBV18
abundance: once
CDR3aa: CASSPPGTGELFF

len: 15
v_gene: TRBV27
abundance: -
CDR3aa: CASSHATETTGELFF

len: 16
v_gene: TRBV5-1
abundance: -
CDR3aa: CASGSELAGEPYEQYF

len: 15
v_gene: TRBV4-1
abundance: -
CDR3aa: CASSQDGGRGDTQYF

len: 15
v_gene: TRBV4-3
abundance: few
CDR3aa: CASSQGTSGIGEQFF

len: 16
v_gene: TRBV9
abundance: -
CDR3aa: CASSVAVGTSVNEQFF

len: 12
v_gene: TRBV5-4
abundance: -
CDR3aa: CASAGPTGELFF

len: 14
v_gene: TRBV6-6
abundance: -
CDR3aa: CASSYGTSGDTQYF

len: 14
v_gene: TRBV4-1
abundance: -
CDR3aa: CASRPIGTYNEQFF

len: 15
v_gene: TRBV7-2
abundance: -
CDR3aa: CASSFVGGTTDTQYF

len: 16
v_gene: TRBV7-8
abundance: -
CDR3aa: CASSSEAGAVNTEAFF

len: 15
v_gene: TRBV11-2
abundance: -
CDR3aa: CASRKLAGAYNEQFF

len: 14
v_gene: TRBV7-9
abundance: -
CDR3aa: CASSLREGNNEQFF

len: 13
v_gene: TRBV11-2
abundance: -
CDR3aa: CASSPRALYEQYF

len: 15
v_gene: TRBV19
abundance: -
CDR3aa: CASSIRGTGNTEAFF